Below, 13 T cell receptor beta chains from the same sample are listed, as sequenced in a study of Tregs in tolerant kidney transplant recipients. Assay: immunoSEQ multiplex PCR; the TCRdb copy retains only in-frame clones and omits some. The table has some 110,000 clones, roughly 92% seen once. The sequenced material came from CD4+ T cells from blood. These receptors all come from a human donor in good health.

This rearrangement joins TRBV5-5 to TRBJ2-1; TRBD1 aligns across 8 bases. The J segment lost 4 bases and the V segment lost 3 bases, leaving 6 bases of the junction unmatched. Germline V CDR1 and CDR2: SGHKS, YYEKEE (reference sequence). The CDR3 runs to 15 residues. In DNA, the CDR3 is TGTGCCAGCAGCTCCGGGACAGGTTTTTACAATGAGCAGTTCTTC. Amino acids: CASSSGTGFYNEQFF.

V gene TRBV19 combines with J gene TRBJ2-5, with D possibly being TRBD2 (5 bases). Germline lookup yields CDR1 LNHDA and CDR2 SQIVND (reference sequence). Between the trimmed V and J ends, which lost 3 bases and 3 bases, there was a span of 8 bases. The CDR3 runs to 13 residues. The CDR3 spells CASSISGEETQYF. CDR3 DNA: TGTGCCAGTAGTATTTCCGGGGAAGAGACCCAGTACTTC.

The gene calls are TRBV7-3 and TRBJ1-1; D possibly corresponds to TRBD1 (5 bases). The CDR3 spans 13 residues. Germline CDR1 SGHTA, CDR2 FQGTGA. Trimming took 5 bases from V and 1 from J, leaving 8 bases between them. The DNA of the CDR3 is TGTGCCAGCAGCCCCGGACAGAACACTGAAGCTTTCTTT. It yields the protein CASSPGQNTEAFF.

J is TRBJ2-5 and V is TRBV9, with TRBD1 identical over 8 bases. After removal of 3 bases from V and 2 bases from J, the junction contained 12 bases not matched to a gene. The CDR3 is 17 residues long. Per the germline V gene, CDR1 is SGDLS and CDR2 is YYNGEE. The CDR3 loop is CASSGTPGQGGQETQYF. CDR3 sequence (DNA): TGTGCCAGCAGCGGTACGCCCGGACAGGGCGGGCAAGAGACCCAGTACTTC.

J is TRBJ2-5 and V is TRBV10-3; 9 bases are shared with TRBD1. Trimming cost V 4 bases and J 2 bases; bases outside gene matches: 2. Germline assignment: CDR1 ENHRY and CDR2 SYGVKD. CDR3 length: 14 amino acids. CDR3 amino acids: CAISADRGQETQYF. The CDR3 nucleotides read TGTGCCATCAGTGCGGACAGGGGTCAAGAGACCCAGTACTTC.

The gene calls are TRBV2 and TRBJ1-2; a possible D gene is TRBD1 (6 bases). Trimming shortened V by 7 bases and J by 3 bases, and 6 bases separated the two germline ends. Germline loops: CDR1 SNHLY, CDR2 FYNNEI. The CDR3 has 11 residues. In DNA form, the CDR3 reads TGTGCCAGCAACAGGGACTATGGCTACACCTTC. Translated: CASNRDYGYTF.

In DNA form, the CDR3 reads TGCGCCAGCAGCTTACGACAGGGAGGGTCAGATACGCAGTATTTT. This gives the protein CASSLRQGGSDTQYF. V is TRBV5-1 and J is TRBJ2-3; D is tentatively TRBD1 or TRBD2 (7 bases each). Trimming pared 2 bases from V and 4 bases from J, leaving 14 bases between. The CDR3 covers 15 residues. Germline V gene sequence: CDR1 SGHRS, CDR2 YFSETQ. Using reference TRBV5-1 and TRBJ2-3 for the parts outside the CDR3, the full variable domain is KAGVTQTPRYLIKTRGQQVTLSCSPISGHRSVSWYQQTPGQGLQFLFEYFSETQRNKGNFPGRFSGRQFSNSRSEMNVSTLELGDSALYLCASSLRQGGSDTQYFGPGTRLTVL.

Regarding this clone: This specimen includes other DNA sequences encoding the same CDR3. The V and J genes are TRBV11-1 and TRBJ2-7; TRBD2 matches at 11 bases. CDR1 is SGHAT, CDR2 FQDESV, per germline (reference sequence). The CDR3 has 14 residues. Trimming removed 4 bases from V and 4 bases from J; junction bases left unmatched: 3. CDR3 protein: CASSWTSGSYEQYF. Here the CDR3 DNA reads TGTGCCAGCAGCTGGACTAGCGGGTCGTACGAGCAGTACTTC.

V usage is TRBV2 and J usage is TRBJ1-5; a weak D match, TRBD1 (6 bases). Germline-derived CDR1 and CDR2 are SNHLY and FYNNEI. The CDR3 is 15 residues long. Deletions cut 7 bases from V and 2 bases from J, with 15 bases between. The CDR3 loop reads CASTLGGAGNQPQHF. The CDR3 DNA reads TGTGCCAGCACCCTGGGGGGGGCAGGCAATCAGCCCCAGCATTTT.

The chain links TRBV13 to TRBJ1-3; a possible D gene is TRBD1 (5 bases). This CDR3 region has 13 residues. Germline lookup yields CDR1 PRHDT and CDR2 FYEKMQ (reference sequence). V lost 0 bases and J 7 bases, leaving 7 bases between the germline ends. The CDR3 is CASSLGRGNTIYF. The CDR3 DNA sequence: TGTGCCAGCAGCTTAGGAAGGGGTAACACCATATATTTT.

The chain employs TRBV19 and TRBJ2-1; TRBD2 agrees at 11 bases. The V gene end was trimmed by 3 bases and the J gene end by 4 bases; junction bases not matched to a gene: 2. Germline CDR1 LNHDA, CDR2 SQIVND (reference sequence). This CDR3 contains 15 residues. This chain's CDR3 is CASSIGLAGYNEQFF. As DNA, the CDR3 is TGTGCCAGTAGTATTGGACTAGCGGGTTACAATGAGCAGTTCTTC.

This chain connects TRBV4-1 to TRBJ1-4, with D possibly matching TRBD1 (6 bases). The CDR3 sequence is 15 residues long. Trimming cost V 6 bases and J 5 bases, with 16 bases left between them. CDR1 and CDR2 from the germline V gene are MGHRA and YSYEKL. As DNA, the CDR3 is TGCGCCAGCAGAAGCTACAGGGACCAGAATGAAAAACTGTTTTTT. As protein: CASRSYRDQNEKLFF.

In nucleotides, the CDR3 is TGTGCCAGCAGCTTTGGAGGGAGGGCGGCGACCCAGTACTTC. This translates into CASSFGGRAATQYF. The chain links TRBV7-2 to TRBJ2-5; 7 bases fit TRBD2. Germline CDR1 SGHTA, CDR2 FQGNSA. The CDR3 sequence is 14 residues long. V lost 3 bases to trimming and J lost 7 bases; unmatched junction nucleotides: 8.